The next 9 T cell receptor beta chains were all read from a single sample in a study of T cell responses to AZD1222 COVID-19 vaccine. The data were produced by immunoSEQ multiplex PCR, yet TCRdb's version contains in-frame clones alone and is incomplete. Of about 150,000 clones detected, around nine tenths appear once; the ten largest clones hold approximately 5.3%. Sample: peripheral blood, taken on day 0 of AZD1222 vaccination. Every receptor here comes from an adult in good health.

V is TRBV5-8 and J is TRBJ1-2; D is uncertain. CDR1 SGHTS and CDR2 YDEGEE come from the germline V gene. The CDR3 has 13 amino acids. The V end lost 1 base, the J end lost 1 base, and 5 bases lay between the germline ends. The CDR3: CASSLRDNYGYTF. CDR3 coding DNA: TGTGCCAGCAGCTTGCGAGATAACTATGGCTACACCTTC.

The rearrangement links TRBV7-9 to TRBJ2-1; a weak D match, TRBD2 (5 bases). The CDR3 runs 12 residues. From germline, CDR1 is SEHNR and CDR2 FQNEAQ (reference sequence). V dropped 5 bases and J dropped 7 bases, with 9 bases sitting between them. CDR3 sequence reads: CASSLERNEQFF. DNA of the CDR3: TGTGCCAGCAGCCTTGAGCGGAATGAGCAGTTCTTC.

This clone has only one observation. V and J are TRBV5-1 and TRBJ2-5; TRBD2 matches at 9 bases. V shed 0 bases, J shed 3 bases, and the junction held 6 bases outside the gene matches. In germline, CDR1 is SGHRS, CDR2 YFSETQ. CDR3 length: 16 residues. The CDR3 sequence is CASSLVTSGRKETQYF. Written as DNA, the CDR3 is TGCGCCAGCAGCTTGGTGACTAGCGGCCGTAAAGAGACCCAGTACTTC.

The J gene is TRBJ2-1, the V gene TRBV4-1, with D maybe TRBD1 (6 bases). V dropped 1 base and J dropped 4 bases, with 11 bases sitting between them. Germline loops: CDR1 MGHRA, CDR2 YSYEKL. The CDR3 covers 15 residues. The CDR3 DNA reads as TGCGCCAGCAGCCAAGGGACAGACCTTTACAATGAGCAGTTCTTC. It is translated as CASSQGTDLYNEQFF.

The J gene is TRBJ2-5, the V gene TRBV11-1; 10 positions agree with TRBD2. The CDR3 sequence is 13 residues long. The V and J ends lost 8 bases and 3 bases, in that order; junction bases with no gene match: 3. Per the germline V gene, CDR1 is SGHAT and CDR2 is FQDESV (reference sequence). The CDR3 region has the DNA TGTGCCAGCGGAACTAGCGGGAAAGAGACCCAGTACTTC. Its translation is CASGTSGKETQYF.

This clone appeared once. This rearrangement joins TRBV7-9 to TRBJ2-7; no reliable D call. Germline values: CDR1 SEHNR, CDR2 FQNEAQ (reference sequence). V lost 0 bases to trimming and J lost 3 bases, with 12 bases between them. The CDR3 loop spans 15 amino acids. The CDR3 DNA sequence: TGTGCCAGCAGCTTAGCGATAGGCAGCCTCTACGAGCAGTACTTC. This codes for CASSLAIGSLYEQYF.

The chain is built from TRBV18 and TRBJ2-7, with 7 nucleotides matching TRBD2. Germline-derived CDR1 and CDR2 are KGHSH and LQKENI. The CDR3 covers 16 residues. J gave up 3 bases and V 6 bases, and 14 bases lay outside the gene matches. Written as DNA, the CDR3 is TGTGCCAGCTCTCTCGTCGAGGCTAGCGGAAACTACGAGCAGTACTTC. The encoded protein is CASSLVEASGNYEQYF.

The rearrangement uses TRBV6-5 and TRBJ2-7; 10 bases align to TRBD1. The CDR3 is made up of 15 amino acids. V lost 6 bases and J lost 0; bases outside the gene matches: 5. Germline values: CDR1 MNHEY, CDR2 SVGAGI. CDR3 region: CASSSGTGDSYEQYF. DNA for the CDR3: TGTGCCAGCAGCTCCGGGACAGGGGACTCCTACGAGCAGTACTTC.

This clone has a single count. This chain uses TRBV27 with TRBJ1-1, with TRBD1 as a possible D gene (5 bases). The CDR3 has 14 amino acids. V was shortened by 0 bases and J by 6 bases, with 11 bases between the two germline ends. Germline CDR1 and CDR2: MNHEY and SMNVEV (reference sequence). CDR3 sequence (DNA): TGTGCCAGCAGTTTATCGCTCGAGGGGCCTGAAGCTTTCTTT. Its translation: CASSLSLEGPEAFF.